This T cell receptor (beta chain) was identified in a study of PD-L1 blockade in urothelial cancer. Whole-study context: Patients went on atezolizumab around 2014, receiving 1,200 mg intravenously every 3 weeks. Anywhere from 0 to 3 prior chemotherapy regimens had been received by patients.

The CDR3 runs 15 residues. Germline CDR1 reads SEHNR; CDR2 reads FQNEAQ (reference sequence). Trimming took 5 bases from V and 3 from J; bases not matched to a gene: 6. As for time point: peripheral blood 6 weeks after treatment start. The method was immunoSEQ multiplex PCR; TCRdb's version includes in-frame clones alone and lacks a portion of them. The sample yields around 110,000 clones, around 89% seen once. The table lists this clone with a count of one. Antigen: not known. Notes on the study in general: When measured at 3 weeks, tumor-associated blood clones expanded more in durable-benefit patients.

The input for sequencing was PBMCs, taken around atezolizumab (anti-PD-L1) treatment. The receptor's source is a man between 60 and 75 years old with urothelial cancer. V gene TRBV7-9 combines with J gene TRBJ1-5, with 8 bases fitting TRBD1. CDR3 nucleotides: TGTGCCAGCAGCCGAGACAGGGGATACAATCAGCCCCAGCATTTT. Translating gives CASSRDRGYNQPQHF.